This T cell receptor beta chain was captured in a study of shared T cell receptors in the human thymus. Sequencing was performed with immunoSEQ multiplex PCR; in TCRdb, only in-frame clones are kept and a portion is missing. This repertoire shows about 380,000 clones, roughly 94% found once; its top ten account for about 0.02%. The sample taken for sequencing was thymocytes. This clonotype originated in a human donor.

This CDR3 reads CASSAGQGEAEAFF. Here the CDR3 DNA reads TGTGCCAGCAGCGCAGGACAGGGAGAAGCTGAAGCTTTCTTT. This sequence joins TRBV7-9 and TRBJ1-1, with 8 bases identical to TRBD1. The germline CDR1 and CDR2 sequences are SEHNR and FQNEAQ (reference sequence). The CDR3 consists of 14 residues. Losses at the gene ends were 5 bases for V and 6 bases for J; bases not matched to a gene: 8.